Listed below are T cell receptor beta chains from one sample, sequenced in a study of T cells in Graves' hyperthyroidism and ophthalmopathy. MiXCR, applied by TCRdb to the multiplex PCR reads, yields one record per CDR3 protein. Of about 700,000 distinct CDR3 sequences in the sample, about 15% were seen once. Sequencing was carried out using blood. All receptors come from a woman aged 18-29 years with Graves' hyperthyroidism. Both conserved end residues are part of each CDR3. A D gene is named only where the DNA matches it firmly. For some rows the clone size is stated as once, few or many, or as a class when expanded; others skip it.

d_call	v_call	j_call	clone_size	cdr3_aa	cdr3_nt
TRBD1	TRBV10-3	TRBJ2-4	NA	CAISDPRQGKVAKNIQYF	TGTGCCATCAGTGACCCCAGACAGGGGAAAGTAGCCAAAAACATTCAGTACTTC
TRBD1	TRBV29-1	TRBJ2-3	many	CSGTGEWTDTQYF	TGCAGCGGAACAGGGGAGTGGACAGATACGCAGTATTTT
TRBD2	TRBV3-1	TRBJ2-2	many	CASSPPTWGGGTGELFF	TGTGCCAGCAGCCCCCCGACGTGGGGCGGGGGAACCGGGGAGCTGTTTTTT
NA	TRBV20-1	TRBJ1-1	many	CSARGHLNTEAFF	TGCAGTGCTAGGGGACACTTGAACACTGAAGCTTTCTTT
NA	TRBV27	TRBJ1-2	few	CASSLRDGHNYGYTF	TGTGCCAGCAGTCTCCGGGACGGCCATAACTATGGCTACACCTTC
NA	TRBV5-4	TRBJ2-1	few	CASSLGRETYNEQFF	TGTGCCAGCAGCTTGGGTAGGGAAACCTACAATGAGCAGTTCTTC
NA	TRBV5-6	TRBJ2-3	few	CASSLLQTDTQYF	TGTGCCAGCAGCTTGTTGCAGACAGATACGCAGTATTTT
TRBD2	TRBV6-2/TRBV6-3	TRBJ2-3	NA	CASRLLGLATDTQYF	TGTGCCAGCAGGCTACTGGGACTAGCCACAGATACGCAGTATTTT
TRBD1	TRBV11-3	TRBJ2-1	few	CASSFSPGTGGSFF	TGTGCCAGCAGCTTCTCACCCGGGACAGGGGGATCGTTCTTC
TRBD2	TRBV2	TRBJ2-7	many	CASSLSGKDLGQYF	TGTGCCAGCAGTCTGAGCGGGAAGGACCTAGGGCAGTACTTC
NA	TRBV27	TRBJ2-2	few	CASSLLQGPGELFF	TGTGCCAGCAGTCTCTTACAGGGCCCCGGGGAGCTGTTTTTT
NA	TRBV20-1	TRBJ2-3	many	CSASSGPSTDTQYF	TGCAGTGCTAGTTCGGGTCCTAGCACAGATACGCAGTATTTT
NA	TRBV15	TRBJ2-1	many	CATSRDPGEHSYNEQFF	TGTGCCACCAGCAGAGATCCAGGCGAGCACTCCTACAATGAGCAGTTCTTC
TRBD1	TRBV28	TRBJ1-4	many	CASTDKQGAFNEKLFF	TGTGCCAGCACCGACAAACAGGGGGCATTTAATGAAAAACTGTTTTTT
NA	TRBV7-9	TRBJ2-5	many	CASSTGRLQETQYF	TGTGCCAGCAGCACAGGACGACTCCAAGAGACCCAGTACTTC
NA	TRBV7-9	TRBJ2-5	many	CASSLGPQGSETQYF	TGTGCCAGCAGCTTAGGGCCCCAGGGTTCGGAGACCCAGTACTTC
NA	TRBV6-2/TRBV6-3	TRBJ1-1	many	CASSYRALNTEAFF	TGTGCCAGCAGCTACAGGGCCTTGAACACTGAAGCTTTCTTT